These 8 T cell receptor beta chains share one sample of origin, sequenced in a study of tumor-infiltrating lymphocytes in primary liver carcinoma (dated 2017 in TCRdb). Without any cell sorting, total RNA and DNA were co-extracted from approximately 20-30 mg of bulk tissue using the AllPrep DNA/RNA mini kit. Reads for this sample came from an Illumina HiSeq 2500. Using a constant-region primer and ProtoScript II reverse transcriptase, TCRbeta-specific cDNA was reverse-transcribed from 500 ng total RNA. TCRbeta libraries were built with three nested multiplex PCR rounds, a slightly modified ARM-PCR procedure. Multiplex TRBV1-TRBV30 forward primers and a Cbeta reverse primer were used in the first two PCR rounds, each of which was run for 10 cycles. TCRdb redid the processing of the public reads, applying fastp at Q25 and MiXCR, and retained in-frame beta chains. Rows with a matching CDR3 protein are joined into one entry that keeps the most common DNA and genes. This sample holds approximately 110,000 distinct CDR3 sequences; approximately 64% were observed only once. 8% to 9% of the sample rests with the top ten.

The sequenced material came from liver tumor tissue from sampling region 3. The intended sense of this specimen's cell subset or site label: tumor region T3, left-lateral pole. Every receptor here comes from a woman in her sixties with primary liver carcinoma and hepatitis B virus infection.

This clonotype was found many times. The V gene is TRBV29-1, the J gene TRBJ2-7; no definite D call. CDR1 and CDR2 (germline): SQVTM, ANQGSEA. V was clipped by 4 bases and J by 2 bases, with 9 bases between them. This CDR3 contains 12 residues. The CDR3: CSVGSLTYEQYF. In nucleotides, the CDR3 is TGCAGCGTTGGTAGCCTGACCTACGAGCAGTACTTC.

The genes are TRBV30 and TRBJ2-5, with D perhaps TRBD2 (6 bases). CDR1 and CDR2 from the germline V gene are GTSNPN and SVGIG (reference sequence). The V end lost 4 bases, the J end lost 8 bases, and 17 bases lay between the germline ends. This CDR3 has 13 amino acids. CDR3 amino acids: CAWTPWGTDTQYF. The CDR3 DNA reads as TGTGCCTGGACTCCCTGGGGGACTGACACCCAGTACTTC. Looking up the rest from reference TRBV30 and TRBJ2-5 gives the full variable domain: SQTIHQWPATLVQPVGSPLSLECTVEGTSNPNLYWYRQAAGRGLQLLFYSVGIGQISSEVPQNLSASRPQDRQFILSSKKLLLSDSGFYLCAWTPWGTDTQYFGPGTRLLVL.

On this clonotype itself: One end of the junction is discordant with germline, which a read error may explain. The V call is TRBV28, the J call TRBJ2-7; 8 bases are a match to TRBD2. The CDR3 is 14 residues long. Germline CDR1 is MDHEN and CDR2 is SYDVKM. For the CDR3, the DNA is TGTGACAGCAGTCGGGGGGGGGCTACCTACGAGCAGTACTTC. Its translation: CDSSRGGATYEQYF.

The chain couples TRBV10-1 to TRBJ2-3; weak D call: TRBD1 (5 bases). This CDR3 region has 15 residues. In germline, CDR1 is WNHNN, CDR2 SYGVQD (reference sequence). Trimming removed 8 bases from V and 2 bases from J, with 17 bases in between. The CDR3 bases are TGCGCCAGCCGGTCCGCTGGACACAACACAGATACGCAGTATTTT. Translation gives CASRSAGHNTDTQYF.

This clonotype was found many times. V gene TRBV5-8 combines with J gene TRBJ1-2, with D perhaps matching TRBD1 (6 bases). Germline CDR1 reads SGHTS; CDR2 reads YDEGEE. V was cut by 3 bases and J by 5 bases, with 8 bases left in between. The CDR3 has 12 residues. Here the CDR3 DNA reads TGTGCCAGCAGCTCCAGGGGTTATGGCTACACCTTC. Encoded protein: CASSSRGYGYTF. Full variable domain (outside the CDR3, taken from reference TRBV5-8 and TRBJ1-2): EAGVTQSPTHLIKTRGQQATLRCSPISGHTSVYWYQQALGLGLQFLLWYDEGEERNRGNFPPRFSGRQFPNYSSELNVNALELEDSALYLCASSSRGYGYTFGSGTRLTVV.

As regards this clonotype: Compared with germline, one end of the junction differs, possibly owing to a read error. V usage is TRBV4-1 and J usage is TRBJ1-2; D is unclear. The V gene's germline CDR1 is MGHRA and CDR2 YSYEKL. The CDR3 totals 12 residues. The DNA for the CDR3 is TGCACCAGCAGTCAGTCCCCATATGGCTACACCTTC. Residues: CTSSQSPYGYTF.

As concerns this clonotype: The junction shows a germline mismatch at one end, possibly a read error. The V call is TRBV6-6, the J call TRBJ2-7, with 7 bases lining up with TRBD1. The CDR3 covers 16 residues. Germline CDR1 MNHNY, CDR2 SVGAGI (reference sequence). The CDR3 here is CAGSYSGQRCSYEQYF. CDR3 sequence (DNA): TGTGCCGGCAGTTACTCGGGACAGAGGTGTTCCTACGAGCAGTACTTC.

This clonotype has only a few counts. The chain uses TRBV5-1 and TRBJ2-3; D ambiguous. This CDR3 comprises 14 residues. Germline-derived CDR1 and CDR2 are SGHRS and YFSETQ. Trimming pared 0 bases from V and 2 bases from J, leaving 7 bases between. The CDR3 protein is CASSLAQATDTQYF. CDR3 bases: TGCGCCAGCAGCTTGGCCCAGGCCACAGATACGCAGTATTTT.